This T cell receptor (beta chain) was observed in a study of shared clonotypes between healthy human individuals. The germline CDR1 and CDR2 sequences are SGHVS and FQNEAQ. This CDR3 spans 13 amino acids. V was pared by 3 bases and J by 6 bases, with 9 bases between. In the original workflow: ImmunoSEQ junction-only sequences lacked quality scores, so their filtering differed. Sequencing used immunoSEQ multiplex PCR; TCRdb keeps in-frame clones, though not all of them. V and J calls plus clone size are reproduced from that table; the DNA served to infer D and trimming. The sample contains fewer than 550,000 clones, over 75% of which appear only once.

V and J are TRBV7-8 and TRBJ1-5, with no clear D. This clonotype was obtained from a woman aged 40 to 50 in good health. Some clones in this sample may be carry-over from other donors' samples. The sequenced sample was PBMCs. The CDR3 DNA is TGTGCCAGCAGCTTGAGGTTAGGTCAGCCCCAGCATTTT. Translation: CASSLRLGQPQHF.